What follows are 7 T cell receptor beta chains derived from one specimen sequenced in a study of control samples from healthy donors and cancer patients. Clones were sequenced by immunoSEQ multiplex PCR, and TCRdb holds only the in-frame ones, with some missing. Found here are more than 110,000 clones, around 85% of them singletons; the top ten hold 8.5% to 9.5%. The sequenced sample consisted of blood. All receptors derive from a young woman in good health.

CDR3 sequence (DNA): TGTGCCAGCGTCGGACAGGGGAGCCAAAACTATGGCTACACCTTC. Its protein product is CASVGQGSQNYGYTF. This rearrangement joins TRBV3-1 (or the pseudogene TRBV3-2) to TRBJ1-2; TRBD1 matches 9 bases. Trimming at V came to 8 bases and at J to 2 bases, leaving 9 bases not matched to a gene. Germline-derived CDR1 and CDR2 are LGHDT and YNNKEL (reference sequence). The CDR3 is made up of 15 amino acids.

This clone came up a few times. This chain joins TRBV30 and TRBJ2-1; maybe TRBD2 (6 bases). V dropped 5 bases and J dropped 6 bases, with 14 bases sitting between them. CDR1 is GTSNPN and CDR2 is SVGIG in the germline V gene (reference sequence). The CDR3 is 13 amino acids. CDR3 loop: CAWFPSEGNEQFF. DNA for the CDR3: TGTGCCTGGTTTCCGTCGGAGGGCAATGAGCAGTTCTTC.

V is TRBV10-2 and J is TRBJ1-1, with a possible D match to TRBD1 (5 bases). This CDR3 has 13 amino acids. Germline values: CDR1 WSHSY, CDR2 SAAADI. Trimming removed 4 bases at V and 4 bases at J, with 10 bases between. The CDR3 loop is CASSGGRATEAFF. The CDR3 nucleotides are TGCGCCAGCAGTGGGGGGAGGGCCACTGAAGCTTTCTTT.

CDR3 sequence reads: CASSLQMAGAFEQFF. The CDR3 DNA follows: TGTGCCAGCAGCCTACAAATGGCGGGAGCATTTGAGCAGTTCTTC. The rearrangement uses TRBV7-2 and TRBJ2-1; 7 bases match TRBD2. CDR3 length: 15 amino acids. The V segment lost 5 bases and the J segment 9 bases; nucleotides outside the gene matches: 13. Germline loops: CDR1 SGHTA, CDR2 FQGNSA.

The gene calls are TRBV19 and TRBJ2-1; possible D gene TRBD2, 6 bases. The CDR3 is 15 residues long. V was cut by 1 base and J by 0 bases, with 7 bases left in between. CDR1 and CDR2 (germline): LNHDA, SQIVND (reference sequence). For the CDR3, the DNA is TGTGCCAGTAGTATAGCGGGGGACTCCTACAATGAGCAGTTCTTC. Protein product: CASSIAGDSYNEQFF.

The chain has TRBV30 and TRBJ2-4; D may be TRBD2 (5 bases). The V end was cut by 3 bases, the J end by 0 bases, with 9 bases between. The CDR3 covers 14 residues. From germline, CDR1 is GTSNPN and CDR2 SVGIG (reference sequence). The CDR3 DNA sequence: TGTGCCTGGAGGGAGCGGCTAGCCAAAAACATTCAGTACTTC. Encoded protein: CAWRERLAKNIQYF.

The gene calls are TRBV6-5 and TRBJ2-5, with TRBD1 as a possible D gene (5 bases). There are 14 residues in the CDR3. CDR1 and CDR2 (germline): MNHEY, SVGAGI. With 7 bases removed from V and 5 bases from J, the gap between germline ends came to 17 bases. The chain's CDR3 is CASKTQGFRETQYF. The CDR3 DNA is TGTGCCAGCAAAACCCAGGGCTTTAGGGAGACCCAGTACTTC.